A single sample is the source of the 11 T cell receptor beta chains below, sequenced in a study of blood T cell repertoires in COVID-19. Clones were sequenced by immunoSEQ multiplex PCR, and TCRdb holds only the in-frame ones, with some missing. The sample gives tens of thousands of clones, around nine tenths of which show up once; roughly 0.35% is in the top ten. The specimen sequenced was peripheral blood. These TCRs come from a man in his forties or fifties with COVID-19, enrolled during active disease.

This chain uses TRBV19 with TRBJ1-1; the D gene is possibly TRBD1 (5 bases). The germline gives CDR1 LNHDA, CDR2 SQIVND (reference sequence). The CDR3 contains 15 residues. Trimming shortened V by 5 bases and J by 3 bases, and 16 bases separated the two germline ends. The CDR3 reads CASSVSARADTEAFF. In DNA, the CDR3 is TGTGCCAGTAGTGTGTCGGCCAGGGCGGACACTGAAGCTTTCTTT.

The CDR3 is CSVEVGLGYNEQYF. The CDR3 region has the DNA TGCAGCGTTGAAGTGGGACTAGGATACAACGAGCAGTACTTC. The chain combines TRBV29-1 with TRBJ2-7; 8 bases line up with TRBD2. The V segment lost 1 base and the J segment 5 bases; nucleotides outside the gene matches: 7. Germline values: CDR1 SQVTM, CDR2 ANQGSEA. This CDR3 contains 14 residues.

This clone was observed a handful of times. The CDR3 here is CASSLVGDGVGNTEAFF. The CDR3 coding sequence is TGTGCCAGCAGCTTAGTCGGGGATGGGGTAGGAAACACTGAAGCTTTCTTT. The V gene is TRBV13, the J gene TRBJ1-1; D ambiguous. Germline V CDR1 and CDR2: PRHDT, FYEKMQ (reference sequence). This CDR3 has 17 amino acids. V was cut by 1 base and J by 2 bases, with 17 bases left in between.

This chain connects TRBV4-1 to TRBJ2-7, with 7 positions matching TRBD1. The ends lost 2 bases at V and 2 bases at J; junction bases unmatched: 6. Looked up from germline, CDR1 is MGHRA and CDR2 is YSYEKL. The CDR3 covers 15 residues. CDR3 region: CASSQPGTATYEQYF. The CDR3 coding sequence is TGCGCCAGCAGCCAACCAGGGACAGCCACCTACGAGCAGTACTTC.

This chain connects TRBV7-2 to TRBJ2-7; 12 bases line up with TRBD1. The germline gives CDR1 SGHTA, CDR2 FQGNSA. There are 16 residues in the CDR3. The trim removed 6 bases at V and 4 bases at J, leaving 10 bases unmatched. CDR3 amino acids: CASSFTGTGGGYEQYF. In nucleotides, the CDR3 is TGTGCCAGCAGTTTTACCGGGACAGGGGGCGGGTACGAGCAGTACTTC.

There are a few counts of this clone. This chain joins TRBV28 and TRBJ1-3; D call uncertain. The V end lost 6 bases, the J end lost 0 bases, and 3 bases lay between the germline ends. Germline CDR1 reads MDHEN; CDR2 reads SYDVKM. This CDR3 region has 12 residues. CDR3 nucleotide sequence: TGTGCCAGCAGCCGCTCTGGAAACACCATATATTTT. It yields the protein CASSRSGNTIYF.

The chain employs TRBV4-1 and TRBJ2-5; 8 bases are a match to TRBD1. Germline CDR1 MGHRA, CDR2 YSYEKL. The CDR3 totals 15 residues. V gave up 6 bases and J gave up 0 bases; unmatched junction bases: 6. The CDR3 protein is CASSPDRGNQETQYF. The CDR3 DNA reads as TGCGCCAGCAGTCCCGACAGGGGCAACCAAGAGACCCAGTACTTC.

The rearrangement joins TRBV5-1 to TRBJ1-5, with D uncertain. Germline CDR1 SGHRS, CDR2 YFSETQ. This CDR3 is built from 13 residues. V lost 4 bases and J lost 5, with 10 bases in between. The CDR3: CASSIDGDQPQHF. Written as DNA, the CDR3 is TGCGCCAGCAGCATTGACGGGGATCAGCCCCAGCATTTT. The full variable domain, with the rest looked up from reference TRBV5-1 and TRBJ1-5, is KAGVTQTPRYLIKTRGQQVTLSCSPISGHRSVSWYQQTPGQGLQFLFEYFSETQRNKGNFPGRFSGRQFSNSRSEMNVSTLELGDSALYLCASSIDGDQPQHFGDGTRLSIL.

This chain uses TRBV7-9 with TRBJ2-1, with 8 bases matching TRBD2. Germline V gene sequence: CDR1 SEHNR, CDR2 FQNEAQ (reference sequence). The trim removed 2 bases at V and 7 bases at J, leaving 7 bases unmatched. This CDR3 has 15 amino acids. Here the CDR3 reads CASSLKGGTRNEQFF. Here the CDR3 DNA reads TGTGCCAGCAGCTTAAAAGGAGGGACTAGAAATGAGCAGTTCTTC.

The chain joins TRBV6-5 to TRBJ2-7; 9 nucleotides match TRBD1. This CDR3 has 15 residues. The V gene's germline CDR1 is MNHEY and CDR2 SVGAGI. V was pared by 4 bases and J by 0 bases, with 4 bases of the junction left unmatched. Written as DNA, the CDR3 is TGTGCCAGCAGTTTCGGGACAGGGAGCTCCTACGAGCAGTACTTC. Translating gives CASSFGTGSSYEQYF.

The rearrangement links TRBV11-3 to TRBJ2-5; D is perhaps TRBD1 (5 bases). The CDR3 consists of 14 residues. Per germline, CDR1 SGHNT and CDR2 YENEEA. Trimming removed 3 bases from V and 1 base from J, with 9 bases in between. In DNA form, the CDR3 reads TGTGCCAGCAGCTTGGGGCGGTCCCAAGAGACCCAGTACTTC. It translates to CASSLGRSQETQYF.